This paragraph reports one TCR beta chain. This clone was observed a single time. Its recognized antigen is unknown. It has no much larger one-base neighbor in the sample; base qualities were not kept. The library was obtained by the immunoSEQ multiplex PCR assay. A mixture of 60 forward primers for TCR Vbeta segments and 13 reverse primers for TCR Jbeta segments was used in the multiplex PCR. A multiplex PCR assay on genomic DNA amplified the CDR3 region of rearranged TCR beta genes. On the Illumina HiSeq System, the amplified TCR beta libraries were sequenced as 87-base-pair reads. As for how the authors treated the data: A later analysis counted some 74 million unique TCR beta chains across the 640 or so repertoires, and about 10 million of these chains were shared by at least two donors. Raw reads were error-corrected and collapsed into unique sequences with a nearest-neighbor algorithm that merged closely related sequences to remove PCR and sequencing errors. Alignment of CDR3 sequences to IMGT reference sequences was used to assign V, D and J gene segments. Each retained sequence needed at least a six-nucleotide match to both a V gene segment and a J gene segment. Rearrangements were called productive when the CDR3 lacked stop codons and stayed in frame with V and J; all others were non-productive. CDR3 was defined by IMGT convention, running from the second conserved V-encoded cysteine to the conserved J-encoded phenylalanine. The earlier analysis of about 590 of the donors excluded sequences that lacked an unambiguous match to a single V gene segment. An earlier analysis of around 600 of the donors classified V segments as functional when productive rearrangements were above 56.7% and as segregating when the standard deviation between donors was above 5%. A statistical classification framework was built for diagnosing cytomegalovirus status from the catalog of TCR beta chain sequences. A later analysis assigned V and J genes by comparing TCR nucleotide sequences with IMGT/GENE-DB human TR gene sequences. Using the TCRdist pipeline, a later analysis assigned CDR3 sequences along with most-parsimonious VDJ recombination scenarios. In a later analysis, every TCR beta chain was defined by the combination of its CDR3 amino acid sequence and its V-gene family, and reads without a unique V-gene family were dropped. To address suspected cross-contamination and a sequencing artifact, a later analysis removed 450 to 700 highly shared, low-generation-probability nucleotide sequences. In a later analysis, a clonal expansion index for each public chain was calculated from normalized within-repertoire ranks of inferred template counts. In a later analysis, generation probabilities were computed using a VDJ recombination model fitted to out-of-frame rearrangements, and the results were checked against IGoR. Hypergeometric tests were used in a later analysis to score TCR-TCR, TCR-HLA and TCR-CMV co-occurrence, with a repertoire-size bias correction applied to the TCR pairs. In a later analysis, false discovery rates were estimated by permuting HLA or CMV assignments 20 times. In a later analysis, co-occurring TCRs were grouped using DBSCAN, with TCRdist sequence similarity added in when clustering inside HLA-allele-positive subsets. For co-occurrence clustering, repertoires with fewer than 30,000 or more than 120,000 public chains were excluded, along with about five repertoires with anomalous nucleotide sharing. The clones in this table, taken by TCRdb from immuneACCESS, are in-frame only. Not every clone is retained; where verified, under half of the shortfall comes from an unresolved V gene, and the cause of the rest is unknown. V, J and clone size are those of that table, while D and trimming were read from the DNA. The sample table shows about 190,000 clones, and just under 75% are seen once. The ten most abundant clones make up approximately 3% of the sample.

These data belong to a study of cytomegalovirus exposure and HLA in healthy donors listed by TCRdb under 2017. Turning to the overall study: An earlier analysis of several hundred of the donors reported under 300 Gb of sequence data and approximately 120 million unique TCR beta sequences obtained from roughly 170 million T cells. Typing coverage varied by locus: roughly 620-640 donors for A, B, C, DRB1 and DQB1; roughly 520 for DQA1; approximately 610 for DPA1; 400 to 480 for DPB1. To predict cytomegalovirus infection status, the study combined high-throughput TCR immunosequencing, statistical association of individual TCRs with disease status, and machine learning. Class I and class II HLA loci were covered by the typing at four-digit resolution. Alongside the repertoire data, information on donor age, sex, ethnicity and CMV serostatus was compiled. The study aimed to test whether cataloging public T cell receptors could reveal signatures of past pathogen exposure. Rather than using new phenotypic data, the later analysis identified candidate immune exposures from TCR beta sequences and from how often those sequences occurred across donors. To decide whether each TCR beta V gene segment behaved as functional or pseudogenic, an earlier analysis of fewer than 750 of the donors relied on high-throughput TCR beta sequencing. To study patterns of TCR occurrence, a later analysis re-analyzed previously published TCR beta repertoires from 666 donors and added high-resolution HLA genotyping. Among around 400 genotyped donors of the cohort, an average of approximately 240,000 unique TCR beta nucleotide sequences was sequenced per donor, of which 15% to 20% were non-productive. Besides the first cohort of roughly 700 subjects, a separate validation cohort made up of over a hundred different subjects was used. The study used immunosequencing to profile the T cell repertoires of hundreds of subjects and linked those repertoires to cytomegalovirus serostatus. Of the 300 to 500 genotyped donors, less than 85% were placed in the genetic ancestry cluster associated with self-reported Caucasian donors. An early release covering roughly 640 HLA-typed donors comprised approximately 300 gigabases of sequencing data and roughly 86 million unique TCR sequences. A later genetic analysis took genome-wide SNP genotypes for about 65% of the 666 donors and used that subset as a discovery cohort. About five DR-DQ haplotypes were treated as single units for association and clustering because of strong linkage in the cohort. Every discovery cohort repertoire had been produced on one sequencing platform.

Findings and caveats that apply to the study as a whole: In a later analysis, HLA-associated TCR beta chains were found to be more clonally expanded and to have lower generation probabilities than equally common non-associated chains. Strong co-occurrence of HLA alleles, especially DR and DQ, made assigning TCR associations to individual alleles difficult. Specific HLA alleles were associated with around 18,000 TCR beta sequences at a false discovery rate of 0.05 in a later analysis. Compared with the approximately 600-donor mean, donors in an Asian-associated ancestry cluster had fewer N-insertions in productive TCRs, according to a later genetic analysis. Over 15 rarely observed V segments, including chromosome 9 orphons, were excluded from the earlier analysis of some 590 of the donors because counts were too low. Sequencing depth was assumed to be roughly uniform across donors in the presence/absence analyses, though that assumption may not hold. A later analysis found that TCR association rates varied across HLA loci, with DRB1 alleles showing the most associated TCRs and HLA-C alleles the fewest. A few of the identified cytomegalovirus-associated TCR beta chains were confirmed in vitro to be specific for cytomegalovirus antigens. Because some donors lacked HLA typing at each locus, the association tests relied only on the typed subset. In a later analysis, several top co-occurrence clusters were reported to appear linked to parvovirus B19, influenza, CMV and Epstein-Barr virus. In an earlier analysis of some 500 of the donors, most TCR beta V segments appeared in productive rearrangements about 90% or about 30% of the time, broadly matching IMGT annotations. A further reported finding was that TCR beta sequences accurately predicted the HLA-A and HLA-B alleles for most subjects in the first cohort. The authors suggested that the approach could potentially be extended to other disease states and immunological phenotypes. An association between a missense DCLRE1C variant and V-gene and J-gene trimming of TCR beta chains was found in a later genetic analysis and replicated in an independent cohort. In a later analysis, most CMV-associated TCR beta chains were found to appear HLA-restricted, with HLA associations seemingly driven largely by CMV exposure. The 87-base-pair reads could not distinguish some IMGT-functional V segments, including TRBV6-2 and TRBV6-3, so those segments were excluded. Linkage disequilibrium might explain the correlated functional status among segregating V segments, but an unknown experimental factor could not be ruled out. Cytomegalovirus status was reported to be diagnosed by the classifier with high specificity and sensitivity in both the original and validation cohorts. The cohort was sequenced for TCR beta chains only, and without alpha or paired-chain data the features that could be detected were limited. Immune exposure information for the cohort was limited to CMV serostatus. While some public TCRs were present in many individuals, most TCR sequences turned up only very rarely across donors. A cluster of highly shared sequence variants was judged likely to represent a technical artifact of the sequencing pipeline. The study listed 150 to 200 TCR beta chains as associated with cytomegalovirus.

The junction shows trimming of 4 bases on V and 2 bases on J, plus 8 bases between the germline ends. From the cysteine up to the phenylalanine, the CDR3 has a length of 14 residues. Of all the DNA, just the CDR3 is kept, 42 bases in frame from base 1. For CDR1 and CDR2, the germline V gene lists MNHNS and SASEGT. In total, roughly 670 healthy bone marrow donors made up the cohort. All cohort members were sampled while nominally healthy, although unrecorded immune exposures were likely present. The donor was CMV seropositive and was included in the group of about 290 seropositive cohort members. Every donor gave a peripheral blood sample, and the peripheral blood mononuclear cells from that sample were used for TCR beta sequencing. The Qiagen DNeasy Blood Extraction Kit was used to extract genomic DNA from the blood cell samples.

The clonotype originates from a woman in her 30s in good health and CMV-seropositive. The specimen was PBMCs. The chain links TRBV6-1 with TRBJ2-2; a confident D gene designation cannot be given. The CDR3 region has the sequence CASSVLINTGELFF. The nucleotides are TGTGCCAGCAGTGTTTTAATCAACACCGGGGAGCTGTTTTTT.